The TCR beta chain described here comes from a study of cytomegalovirus exposure and HLA in healthy donors. Amplification used 60 Vbeta primers and 13 Jbeta primers. The method was immunoSEQ multiplex PCR; TCRdb's version includes in-frame clones alone and lacks a portion of them. The sample lists around 180,000 clones; about four fifths were seen once. Trimming removed 8 bases from V and 4 bases from J; junction bases left unmatched: 8. The V gene's germline CDR1 is LNHDA and CDR2 SQIVND (reference sequence). This CDR3 spans 15 amino acids. V usage is TRBV19 and J usage is TRBJ2-2; 9 bases are shared with TRBD1. Sequenced: PBMCs. This receptor was obtained from a woman aged 45-59 years in good health and CMV-seronegative. DNA of the CDR3: TGTGCCAGTCACCGGGACAGGGCATTCACCGGGGAGCTGTTTTTT. This encodes CASHRDRAFTGELFF.